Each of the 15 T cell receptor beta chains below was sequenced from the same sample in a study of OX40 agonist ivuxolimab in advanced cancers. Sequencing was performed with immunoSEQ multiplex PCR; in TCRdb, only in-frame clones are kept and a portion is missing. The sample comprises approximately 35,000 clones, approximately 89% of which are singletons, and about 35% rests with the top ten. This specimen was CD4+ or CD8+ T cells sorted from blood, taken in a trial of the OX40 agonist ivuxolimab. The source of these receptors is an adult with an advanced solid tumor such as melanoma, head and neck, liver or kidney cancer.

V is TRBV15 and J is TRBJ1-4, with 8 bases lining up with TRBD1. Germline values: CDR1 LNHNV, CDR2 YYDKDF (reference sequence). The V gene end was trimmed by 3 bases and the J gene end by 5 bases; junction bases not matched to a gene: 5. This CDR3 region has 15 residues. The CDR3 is CATSRDRAGNEKLFF. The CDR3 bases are TGTGCCACCAGCAGGGACAGGGCTGGAAATGAAAAACTGTTTTTT.

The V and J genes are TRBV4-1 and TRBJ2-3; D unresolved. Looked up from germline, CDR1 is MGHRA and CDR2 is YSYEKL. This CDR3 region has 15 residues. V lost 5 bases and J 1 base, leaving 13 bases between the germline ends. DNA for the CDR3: TGCGCCAGCAGCGCTCTTCCCGCAGGCACAGATACGCAGTATTTT. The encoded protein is CASSALPAGTDTQYF.

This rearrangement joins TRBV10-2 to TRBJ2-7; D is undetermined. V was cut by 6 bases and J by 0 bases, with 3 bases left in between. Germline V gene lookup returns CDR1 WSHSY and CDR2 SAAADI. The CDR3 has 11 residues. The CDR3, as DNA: TGCGCCAGCAGCCTCTCCTACGAGCAGTACTTC. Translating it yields CASSLSYEQYF.

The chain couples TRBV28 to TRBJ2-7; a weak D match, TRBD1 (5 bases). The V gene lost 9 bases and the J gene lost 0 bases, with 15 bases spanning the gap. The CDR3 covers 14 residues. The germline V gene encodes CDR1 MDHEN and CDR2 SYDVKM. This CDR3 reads CASIDSYNSYEQYF. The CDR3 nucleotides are TGTGCCAGTATAGACAGTTACAACTCCTACGAGCAGTACTTC.

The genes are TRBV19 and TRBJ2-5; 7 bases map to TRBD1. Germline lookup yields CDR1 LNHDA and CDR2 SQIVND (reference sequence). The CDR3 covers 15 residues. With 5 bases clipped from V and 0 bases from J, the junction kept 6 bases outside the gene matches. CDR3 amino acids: CASSRTGRYQETQYF. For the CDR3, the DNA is TGTGCCAGTAGTCGGACAGGAAGGTACCAAGAGACCCAGTACTTC.

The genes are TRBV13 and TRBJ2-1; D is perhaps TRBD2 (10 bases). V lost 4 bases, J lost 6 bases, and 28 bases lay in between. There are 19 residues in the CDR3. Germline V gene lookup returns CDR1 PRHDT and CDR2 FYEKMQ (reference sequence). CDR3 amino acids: CASSSGQGRASGSSNEQFF. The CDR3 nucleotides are TGTGCCAGCAGCTCGGGACAGGGACGGGCTAGCGGGAGTAGCAATGAGCAGTTCTTC.

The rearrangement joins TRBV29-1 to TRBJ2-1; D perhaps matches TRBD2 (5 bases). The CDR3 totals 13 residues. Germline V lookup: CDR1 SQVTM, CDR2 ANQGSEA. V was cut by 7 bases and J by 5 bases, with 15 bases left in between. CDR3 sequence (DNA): TGCAGCGCACATCAGACTATCAACAATGAGCAGTTCTTC. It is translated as CSAHQTINNEQFF.

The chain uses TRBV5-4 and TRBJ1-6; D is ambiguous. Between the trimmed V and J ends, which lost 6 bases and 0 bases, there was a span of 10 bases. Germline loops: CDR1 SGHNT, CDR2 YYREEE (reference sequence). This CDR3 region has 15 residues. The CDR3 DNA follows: TGTGCCAGCATCGAACTGAGCTCCTATAATTCACCCCTCCACTTT. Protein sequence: CASIELSSYNSPLHF.

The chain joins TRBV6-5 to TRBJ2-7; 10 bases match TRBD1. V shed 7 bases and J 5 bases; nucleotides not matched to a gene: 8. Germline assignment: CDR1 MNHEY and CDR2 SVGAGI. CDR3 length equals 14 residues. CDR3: CASNKRDRGHEQYF. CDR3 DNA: TGTGCCAGCAACAAAAGGGACAGGGGCCACGAGCAGTACTTC.

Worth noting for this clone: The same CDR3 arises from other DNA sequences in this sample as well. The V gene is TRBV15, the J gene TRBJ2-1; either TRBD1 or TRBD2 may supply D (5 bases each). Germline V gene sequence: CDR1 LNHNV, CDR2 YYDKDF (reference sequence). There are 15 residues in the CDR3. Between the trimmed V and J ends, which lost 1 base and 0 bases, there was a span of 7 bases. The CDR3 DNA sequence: TGTGCCACCAGCAGAGTGGGGGTCTCCTACAATGAGCAGTTCTTC. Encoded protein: CATSRVGVSYNEQFF. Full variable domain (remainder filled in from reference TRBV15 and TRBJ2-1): DAMVIQNPRYQVTQFGKPVTLSCSQTLNHNVMYWYQQKSSQAPKLLFHYYDKDFNNEADTPDNFQSRRPNTSFCFLDIRSPGLGDTAMYLCATSRVGVSYNEQFFGPGTRLTVL.

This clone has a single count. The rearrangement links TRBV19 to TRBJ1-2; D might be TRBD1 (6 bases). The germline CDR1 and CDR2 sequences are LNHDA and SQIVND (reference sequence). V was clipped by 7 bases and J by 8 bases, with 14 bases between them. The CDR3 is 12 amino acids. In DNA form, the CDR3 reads TGTGCCAGTACACAGGGAGTCGAAGGCTACACCTTC. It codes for CASTQGVEGYTF.

Written as DNA, the CDR3 is TGTGCCAGCAGCCCGAATCCCGGGACATACTCCTACGAGCAGTACTTC. Protein product: CASSPNPGTYSYEQYF. The chain has TRBV28 and TRBJ2-7, with D possibly matching TRBD1 (6 bases). V was cut by 6 bases and J by 0 bases, with 18 bases left in between. Germline values: CDR1 MDHEN, CDR2 SYDVKM. This CDR3 spans 16 amino acids. The full variable domain, rest sourced from reference TRBV28 and TRBJ2-7, is DVKVTQSSRYLVKRTGEKVFLECVQDMDHENMFWYRQDPGLGLRLIYFSYDVKMKEKGDIPEGYSVSREKKERFSLILESASTNQTSMYLCASSPNPGTYSYEQYFGPGTRLTVT.

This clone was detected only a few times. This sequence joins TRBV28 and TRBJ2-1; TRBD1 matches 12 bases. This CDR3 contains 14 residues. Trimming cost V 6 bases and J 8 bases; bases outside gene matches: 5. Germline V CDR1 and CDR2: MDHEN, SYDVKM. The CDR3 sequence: CASSRDRGLDEQFF. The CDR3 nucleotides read TGTGCCAGCAGCCGGGACAGGGGGCTTGATGAGCAGTTCTTC.

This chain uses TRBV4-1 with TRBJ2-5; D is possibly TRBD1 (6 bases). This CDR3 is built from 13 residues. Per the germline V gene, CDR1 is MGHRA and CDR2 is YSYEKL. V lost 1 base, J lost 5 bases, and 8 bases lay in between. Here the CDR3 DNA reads TGCGCCAGCAGCCAAGTGGGGGCGGAGACCCAGTACTTC. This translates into CASSQVGAETQYF.

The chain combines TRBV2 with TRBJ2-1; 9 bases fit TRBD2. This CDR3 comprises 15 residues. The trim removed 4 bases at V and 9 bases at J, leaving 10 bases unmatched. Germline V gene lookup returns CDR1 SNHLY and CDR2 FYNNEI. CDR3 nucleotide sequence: TGTGCCAGCAGTGTTTCCACTAGCGGGCCTCGTGAGCAGTTCTTC. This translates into CASSVSTSGPREQFF.